One and the same sample provided the 29 T cell receptor beta chains below, sequenced in a study of cytomegalovirus exposure and HLA in healthy donors. 60 Vbeta and 13 Jbeta primers were used in PCR. Assay used: immunoSEQ multiplex PCR; TCRdb lists only in-frame clones, some missing. The sample shows 150,000 to 180,000 clones, roughly 81% of them seen only once. The sequenced sample was PBMCs. These receptors were collected from a woman younger than 35 in good health and CMV-seronegative.

CDR3 in amino acids: CASSSGVHTGYEQYF. CDR3 bases: TGTGCCAGCAGTTCGGGAGTTCACACGGGCTACGAGCAGTACTTC. This chain links TRBV27 with TRBJ2-7, with D maybe TRBD2 (6 bases). The germline gives CDR1 MNHEY, CDR2 SMNVEV (reference sequence). V was trimmed by 4 bases and J by 3 bases, leaving 16 bases between them. This CDR3 is built from 15 residues.

The chain joins TRBV15 to TRBJ2-3; D is unclear. Per germline, CDR1 LNHNV and CDR2 YYDKDF (reference sequence). V was pared by 3 bases and J by 2 bases, with 9 bases between. The CDR3 spans 14 residues. CDR3 bases: TGTGCCACCAGCAGGGTCAAGCCCACAGATACGCAGTATTTT. It encodes CATSRVKPTDTQYF.

This clone has a single count. The chain recombines TRBV10-3 with TRBJ2-7, with D maybe TRBD2 (6 bases). This CDR3 has 13 amino acids. The germline V gene has CDR1 ENHRY and CDR2 SYGVKD. V was trimmed by 4 bases and J by 3 bases, leaving 10 bases between them. This CDR3 reads CAISAGVDYEQYF. The DNA for the CDR3 is TGTGCCATCAGTGCGGGGGTAGACTACGAGCAGTACTTC.

The rearrangement links TRBV9 to TRBJ2-3, with TRBD2 as a possible D gene (6 bases). Trimming removed 0 bases from V and 3 bases from J, with 8 bases in between. Germline V lookup: CDR1 SGDLS, CDR2 YYNGEE. CDR3 length: 14 amino acids. CDR3 bases: TGTGCCAGCAGCGTAGGGGGGAGGACAGATACGCAGTATTTT. Protein product: CASSVGGRTDTQYF.

The chain employs TRBV10-2 and TRBJ2-1, with 9 bases that match TRBD2. The CDR3 totals 12 residues. V gave up 10 bases and J gave up 6 bases; unmatched junction bases: 4. Germline CDR1 WSHSY, CDR2 SAAADI. The DNA for the CDR3 is TGCGCCACCCTGACTAGCGGCAATGAGCAGTTCTTC. Protein: CATLTSGNEQFF.

V gene TRBV6-5 combines with J gene TRBJ2-7; 8 nucleotides align to TRBD1. The CDR3 consists of 12 residues. Germline-derived CDR1 and CDR2 are MNHEY and SVGAGI. V gave up 6 bases and J gave up 5 bases; unmatched junction bases: 3. DNA for the CDR3: TGTGCCAGCAGAGACAGGGGCCACGAGCAGTACTTC. Its protein is CASRDRGHEQYF.

The chain employs TRBV19 and TRBJ2-3; 9 bases match TRBD2. The CDR3 consists of 18 residues. V shed 6 bases, J shed 0 bases, and the junction held 13 bases outside the gene matches. Germline values: CDR1 LNHDA, CDR2 SQIVND (reference sequence). CDR3 nucleotide sequence: TGTGCCAGTAGGCCTCCCCGGTCTAGCGGGAAGAGCACAGATACGCAGTATTTT. This encodes CASRPPRSSGKSTDTQYF.

V gene TRBV30 combines with J gene TRBJ2-1; possibly TRBD1 for D (6 bases). V lost 3 bases and J 4 bases, leaving 13 bases between the germline ends. Germline values: CDR1 GTSNPN, CDR2 SVGIG (reference sequence). The CDR3 extends over 14 amino acids. For the CDR3, the DNA is TGTGCCTGGAGGTGGAAAGGGGGATACAATGAGCAGTTCTTC. Translation gives CAWRWKGGYNEQFF.

This clone occurred once. The chain combines TRBV9 with TRBJ1-1; D gene unclear. The CDR3 extends over 13 amino acids. Germline V gene data show CDR1 as SGDLS and CDR2 as YYNGEE. Trimming stripped 1 base from V and 1 base from J, with 5 bases between. The CDR3 loop is CASSVSGNTEAFF. CDR3 DNA sequence: TGTGCCAGCAGCGTATCCGGGAACACTGAAGCTTTCTTT.

The chain combines TRBV18 with TRBJ2-1, with a weak D call TRBD2 (5 bases). In germline, CDR1 is KGHSH, CDR2 LQKENI. There are 12 residues in the CDR3. V was trimmed by 2 bases and J by 15 bases, leaving 14 bases between them. The CDR3 bases are TGTGCCAGCTCACCAGTGGCCGCCGCGGGGTTCTTC. Protein sequence: CASSPVAAAGFF.

The V gene is TRBV28, the J gene TRBJ2-1; no firm D call. V was cut by 5 bases and J by 6 bases, with 8 bases left in between. The CDR3 sequence is 12 residues long. Germline CDR1 reads MDHEN; CDR2 reads SYDVKM. CDR3: CASSSPPNEQFF. The CDR3 nucleotides read TGTGCCAGCAGTAGCCCTCCCAATGAGCAGTTCTTC.

The chain combines TRBV4-1 with TRBJ2-1, with D tentatively TRBD1 (6 bases). Looked up from germline, CDR1 is MGHRA and CDR2 is YSYEKL. The CDR3 totals 12 residues. V lost 3 bases to trimming and J lost 10 bases, with 10 bases between them. DNA of the CDR3: TGCGCCAGCAGCCAGCAAACAGGGGAGCAGTTCTTC. It encodes CASSQQTGEQFF.

The chain joins TRBV14 to TRBJ2-1; 8 bases fit TRBD2. CDR1 is SGHDN, CDR2 FVKESK, per germline. The CDR3 covers 14 residues. After removal of 5 bases from V and 0 bases from J, the junction contained 0 bases not matched to a gene. The CDR3 is CASSSGSSYNEQFF. CDR3 nucleotides: TGTGCCAGCAGCAGCGGGAGCTCCTACAATGAGCAGTTCTTC. Looking up the rest from reference TRBV14 and TRBJ2-1 gives the full variable domain: EAGVTQFPSHSVIEKGQTVTLRCDPISGHDNLYWYRRVMGKEIKFLLHFVKESKQDESGMPNNRFLAERTGGTYSTLKVQPAELEDSGVYFCASSSGSSYNEQFFGPGTRLTVL.

This clone is a singleton in its sample. The chain links TRBV2 to TRBJ2-7; 8 positions match TRBD1. The CDR3 spans 14 residues. The J segment lost 5 bases and the V segment lost 4 bases, leaving 7 bases of the junction unmatched. CDR1 SNHLY and CDR2 FYNNEI come from the germline V gene. The CDR3 nucleotides read TGTGCCAGCAGTGCCGTCCAGGGGGCGAACGAGCAGTACTTC. The encoded protein is CASSAVQGANEQYF.

In DNA form, the CDR3 reads TGTGCCAGCAGCTTAGGGACAGCCCTCTCTGGAAACACCATATATTTT. This gives the protein CASSLGTALSGNTIYF. This sequence joins TRBV7-2 and TRBJ1-3, with D possibly TRBD1 on 6 matching bases. Germline V gene lookup returns CDR1 SGHTA and CDR2 FQGNSA. The CDR3 contains 16 residues. Trimming removed 1 base at V and 0 bases at J, with 10 bases between. Combining the CDR3 with reference TRBV7-2 and TRBJ1-3 gives the whole variable domain GAGVSQSPSNKVTEKGKDVELRCDPISGHTALYWYRQSLGQGLEFLIYFQGNSAPDKSGLPSDRFSAERTGGSVSTLTIQRTQQEDSAVYLCASSLGTALSGNTIYFGEGSWLTVV.

In its sample, this clone was seen a few times. The gene calls are TRBV27 and TRBJ2-1, with D possibly TRBD1 on 6 matching bases. In germline, CDR1 is MNHEY, CDR2 SMNVEV (reference sequence). V gave up 4 bases and J gave up 5 bases, with 24 bases separating them. The CDR3 is 18 amino acids. The chain's CDR3 is CASSSPLRSPAGDNEQFF. The CDR3, as DNA: TGTGCCAGCAGTTCCCCACTGCGATCCCCGGCAGGGGACAATGAGCAGTTCTTC.

This sequence joins TRBV30 and TRBJ1-3; D is ambiguous. In germline, CDR1 is GTSNPN, CDR2 SVGIG (reference sequence). The ends were cut back, 5 bases at V and 0 bases at J, with 17 bases in the middle. CDR3 length: 16 residues. CDR3 residues: CAWESPRPGSGNTIYF. In DNA, the CDR3 is TGTGCCTGGGAGTCCCCAAGGCCAGGCTCTGGAAACACCATATATTTT.

This rearrangement joins TRBV4-2 to TRBJ1-4; TRBD1 is a possible D gene (5 bases). V was trimmed by 1 base and J by 8 bases, leaving 20 bases between them. There are 17 residues in the CDR3. CDR1 and CDR2 from the germline V gene are LGHNA and YNFKEQ. In DNA, the CDR3 is TGTGCCAGCAGCCAAGTCGATGTCCGCGGGGGGTCGGAAAAACTGTTTTTT. It specifies CASSQVDVRGGSEKLFF.

The V and J genes are TRBV7-3 and TRBJ1-1; D gene uncertain. The germline V and J ends were trimmed by 4 bases and 2 bases, with 8 bases remaining between them. Germline values: CDR1 SGHTA, CDR2 FQGTGA. The CDR3 is 13 residues long. This chain's CDR3 is CASSSGANTEAFF. In nucleotides, the CDR3 is TGTGCCAGCAGCTCGGGAGCAAACACTGAAGCTTTCTTT. Variable domain in full (rest from reference TRBV7-3 and TRBJ1-1): GAGVSQTPSNKVTEKGKYVELRCDPISGHTALYWYRQSLGQGPEFLIYFQGTGAADDSGLPNDRFFAVRPEGSVSTLKIQRTERGDSAVYLCASSSGANTEAFFGQGTRLTVV.

J is TRBJ1-5 and V is TRBV28; 9 nucleotides match TRBD1. This CDR3 contains 14 residues. Germline CDR1 MDHEN, CDR2 SYDVKM. Trimming removed 5 bases from V and 6 bases from J; junction bases left unmatched: 5. The CDR3 nucleotides are TGTGCCAGCAGTGATACAGGGGGCCTTCAGCCCCAGCATTTT. Translated: CASSDTGGLQPQHF.

This clone appeared once. The V call is TRBV15, the J call TRBJ2-7; D perhaps matches TRBD1 (5 bases). CDR1 is LNHNV and CDR2 is YYDKDF in the germline V gene (reference sequence). Trimming left V 0 bases short and J 5 bases short, with 14 bases between. This CDR3 is 15 amino acids long. The CDR3, as DNA: TGTGCCACCAGCAGAGATGACCCAGGGTGGGACGAGCAGTACTTC. It yields the protein CATSRDDPGWDEQYF. Full variable domain (remainder filled in from reference TRBV15 and TRBJ2-7): DAMVIQNPRYQVTQFGKPVTLSCSQTLNHNVMYWYQQKSSQAPKLLFHYYDKDFNNEADTPDNFQSRRPNTSFCFLDIRSPGLGDTAMYLCATSRDDPGWDEQYFGPGTRLTVT.

V usage is TRBV5-1 and J usage is TRBJ2-1, with 13 bases matching TRBD2. The CDR3 runs 16 residues. Germline V gives CDR1 SGHRS, CDR2 YFSETQ. Trimming cost V 3 bases and J 3 bases; bases outside gene matches: 3. The CDR3 DNA is TGCGCCAGCAGCTCAAGGACTAGCGGGGGCTACAATGAGCAGTTCTTC. It encodes CASSSRTSGGYNEQFF.

This chain's CDR3 is CASSSDLGTGYGYTF. In nucleotides, the CDR3 is TGTGCCAGCAGCTCGGACCTTGGGACAGGGTACGGCTACACCTTC. The V call is TRBV5-8, the J call TRBJ1-2; the match to TRBD1 covers 9 bases. Germline V gene data show CDR1 as SGHTS and CDR2 as YDEGEE. The V and J ends lost 3 bases and 8 bases, in that order; junction bases with no gene match: 11. This CDR3 contains 15 residues.

The rearrangement joins TRBV6-6 to TRBJ2-3; TRBD2 might be the D (6 bases). V was clipped by 8 bases and J by 0 bases, with 12 bases between them. The germline CDR1 and CDR2 sequences are MNHNY and SVGAGI (reference sequence). There are 14 residues in the CDR3. CDR3: CASSVGGSTDTQYF. CDR3 nucleotide sequence: TGTGCCAGCTCGGTGGGGGGTAGCACAGATACGCAGTATTTT.

The CDR3 sequence is CASSAREDYGYTF. CDR3 DNA: TGTGCCAGCAGCGCAAGGGAGGACTATGGCTACACCTTC. This chain joins TRBV7-9 and TRBJ1-2; the D is unclear. Between the trimmed V and J ends, which lost 5 bases and 3 bases, there was a span of 10 bases. Looked up from germline, CDR1 is SEHNR and CDR2 is FQNEAQ (reference sequence). This CDR3 has 13 residues.

V gene TRBV7-8 combines with J gene TRBJ1-5, with D possibly being TRBD1 (5 bases). Germline CDR1 is SGHVS and CDR2 is FQNEAQ. This CDR3 spans 15 amino acids. The V gene lost 5 bases and the J gene lost 9 bases, with 20 bases spanning the gap. CDR3 loop: CASSPGLTGVGPQHF. CDR3 nucleotide sequence: TGTGCCAGCAGCCCAGGCCTGACGGGGGTAGGGCCCCAGCATTTT.

CDR3: CASRFRLDREGEAFF. CDR3 DNA: TGTGCCAGCAGATTTCGCCTAGACAGGGAAGGTGAAGCTTTCTTT. The gene calls are TRBV6-5 and TRBJ1-1, with 7 bases lining up with TRBD1. This CDR3 spans 15 amino acids. CDR1 is MNHEY and CDR2 is SVGAGI in the germline V gene. V shed 6 bases and J 7 bases; nucleotides not matched to a gene: 14.

V is TRBV19 and J is TRBJ2-1, with 8 bases lining up with TRBD2. This CDR3 contains 16 residues. Germline assignment: CDR1 LNHDA and CDR2 SQIVND (reference sequence). V lost 1 base to trimming and J lost 2 bases; unmatched junction nucleotides: 4. CDR3 sequence: CASSIGRGGPYNEQFF. The CDR3 bases are TGTGCCAGTAGTATAGGACGGGGGGGTCCCTACAATGAGCAGTTCTTC.

In this sample, this clone turned up once. This chain connects TRBV23-1 to TRBJ2-3; 11 nucleotides line up with TRBD2. TRBV23-1 is given ORF status, its function remaining uncertain. The CDR3 contains 16 residues. V lost 6 bases and J lost 3; bases outside the gene matches: 8. This chain's CDR3 is CASSPRLAGGTDTQYF. The CDR3 bases are TGCGCCAGCAGCCCCCGGCTAGCGGGGGGTACAGATACGCAGTATTTT.